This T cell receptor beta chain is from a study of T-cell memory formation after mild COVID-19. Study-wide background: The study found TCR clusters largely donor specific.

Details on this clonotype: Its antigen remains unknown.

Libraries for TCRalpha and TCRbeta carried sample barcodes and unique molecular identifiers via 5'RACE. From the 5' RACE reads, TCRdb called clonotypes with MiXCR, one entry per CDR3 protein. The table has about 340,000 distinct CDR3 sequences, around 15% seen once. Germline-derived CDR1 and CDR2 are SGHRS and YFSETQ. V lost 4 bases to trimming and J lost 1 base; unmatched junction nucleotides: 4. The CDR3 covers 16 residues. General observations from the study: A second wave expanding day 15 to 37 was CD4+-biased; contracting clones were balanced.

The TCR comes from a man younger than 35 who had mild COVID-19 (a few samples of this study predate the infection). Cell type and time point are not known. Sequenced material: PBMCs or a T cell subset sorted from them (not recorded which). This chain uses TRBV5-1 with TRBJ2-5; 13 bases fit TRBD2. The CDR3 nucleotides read TGCGCCAGCAGCACCGGGACTAGCGGGATCCAAGAGACCCAGTACTTC. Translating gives CASSTGTSGIQETQYF.